Reported below is one T cell receptor (beta chain). As handled by the study authors: Amplified reference gene primers provided the basis for estimating nucleated cell counts. Data came from immunoSEQ multiplex PCR; TCRdb stores just in-frame clones and leaves some out. The D gene and trimming were derived from the DNA, and the V and J assignments and clone size from that table. The sample carries around 160,000 clones, 80% recorded once. This entry belongs to a study of blood T cell repertoires in COVID-19. Per germline, CDR1 LNHDA and CDR2 SQIVND (reference sequence). The CDR3 totals 15 residues. The V end lost 1 base, the J end lost 4 bases, and 13 bases lay between the germline ends.

The chain links TRBV19 to TRBJ1-1; no reliable D call. The clonotype was recovered from an older woman who had recovered from COVID-19. Specimen: PBMCs or T cells enriched from blood (not recorded which). The CDR3 coding sequence is TGTGCCAGTAGTATAGCCGTCAGGTTCGGCACTGAAGCTTTCTTT. Translated, it gives CASSIAVRFGTEAFF.